Following are 10 T cell receptor delta chains from one sample sequenced in a study of DNA immune sequencing with unique molecular identifiers. Primers for all 8 TRDV and 4 TRDJ genes amplified genomic DNA in 32-plex. A 12-nucleotide UMI was added during approximately 3 barcoding PCR cycles before adapter PCR. TCRdb reanalyzed the multiplex PCR reads using CATT. The sample lists approximately 2,000 delta-chain clones; more than 13% were seen once. Material for sequencing was gamma-delta T cells enriched from blood buffy coat, or unenriched PBMCs (not recorded which). These receptors were collected from a human donor in good health.

This clone was counted between two and nine times. The TCRdb protein comes from a much larger clone and disagrees with this DNA's translation at residue 9, likely due to a read error; the protein given here is derived from the DNA. This chain's CDR3 is CACDTLLGYTSLTAQLFF. DNA for the CDR3: TGTGCCTGTGACACCCTACTGGGGTATACTTCTCTGACAGCACAACTCTTCTTT. This chain joins TRDV2 and TRDJ2, with 7 bases fitting TRDD3. V was pared by 0 bases and J by 3 bases, with 12 bases of the junction left unmatched. In germline, CDR1 is GEAIGNYY, CDR2 EKD. This CDR3 has 18 amino acids.

This clone was seen only a few times. The protein that TCRdb holds for this DNA derives from a much larger clone and differs from the translated DNA at residue 7, which likely indicates a read error; the protein shown here is translated from the DNA. The chain uses TRDV2 and TRDJ1; 8 bases map to TRDD3. V dropped 2 bases and J dropped 3; count of bases not matched to a gene: 10. This CDR3 has 16 amino acids. Germline V gene data show CDR1 as GEAIGNYY and CDR2 as EKD. DNA for the CDR3: TGTGCCTGTGACAAGCTGTGGGATACGCAGGCCGATAAACTCATCTTT. This sequence encodes CACDKLWDTQADKLIF.

Notes on this clone: A far larger clone is off by one base, so a read error is likely. Different DNA sequences within this sample yield the same CDR3. This sequence joins TRDV2 and TRDJ1, with 11 bases matching TRDD3. The CDR3 totals 18 residues. The germline gives CDR1 GEAIGNYY, CDR2 EKD. The CDR3 is CACDILGDTGGETDKLIF. For the CDR3, the DNA is TGTGCCTGCGACATTTTGGGGGATACGGGGGGCGAGACCGATAAACTCATCTTT.

This clone was recorded a few times. With a far larger clone one base away, a read error is the likely cause. The sample carries other DNA sequences with the same CDR3. V gene TRDV2 combines with J gene TRDJ1; a possible D gene is TRDD2 (5 bases). The CDR3 is 15 amino acids. Germline loops: CDR1 GEAIGNYY, CDR2 EKD. CDR3: CACDTLDLPSDKLIF. The CDR3 coding sequence is TGTGCCTGTGACACACTTGATCTTCCCTCCGATAAACTCATCTTC.

This clone turned up a few times. The chain couples TRDV1 to TRDJ1; 7 bases are shared with TRDD3. The J gene was not available in TCRdb and was assigned here by matching the DNA to germline segments. The ends lost 2 bases at V and 7 bases at J; junction bases unmatched: 31. The CDR3 totals 22 residues. Germline CDR1 is TSWWSYY and CDR2 is QGS. The CDR3 is CALGEIIHIATYWGPDGVKLIF. In nucleotides, the CDR3 is TGTGCTCTTGGGGAAATCATACACATTGCTACGTACTGGGGACCGGACGGGGTTAAACTCATCTTT.

This clone appeared many times. The CDR3, as DNA: TGTGCCTGTGACACCGTCTCGGGACTACATACCGATAAACTCATCTTT. It translates to CACDTVSGLHTDKLIF. V and J are TRDV2 and TRDJ1; D uncertain. V dropped 0 bases and J dropped 2 bases, with 15 bases sitting between them. The CDR3 runs to 16 residues. Germline V lookup: CDR1 GEAIGNYY, CDR2 EKD.

In this sample, this clone is medium-sized (0.01 to 0.1%). The CDR3 protein is CACDTVGYTMDTDKLIF. The DNA for the CDR3 is TGTGCCTGTGACACCGTGGGATACACGATGGACACCGATAAACTCATCTTT. The chain has TRDV2 and TRDJ1, with 7 nucleotides matching TRDD3. V shed 0 bases and J 0 bases; nucleotides not matched to a gene: 9. The CDR3 covers 17 residues. CDR1 and CDR2 (germline): GEAIGNYY, EKD.

A word on this clone: The protein that TCRdb holds for this DNA derives from a much larger clone and differs from the translated DNA at residue 5, which likely indicates a read error; the protein shown here is translated from the DNA. The chain links TRDV2 to TRDJ1; 7 bases are a match to TRDD3. The V gene's germline CDR1 is GEAIGNYY and CDR2 EKD. The J segment lost 0 bases and the V segment lost 3 bases, leaving 6 bases of the junction unmatched. The CDR3 length is 15 residues. For the CDR3, the DNA is TGTGCCTGTGACCCACTGGGGACAGACACCGATAAACTCATCTTT. Its translation is CACDPLGTDTDKLIF.

The rearrangement links TRDV1 to TRDJ1; 9 bases match TRDD3. TCRdb lists no J gene, so it was determined here by aligning the DNA to germline. V lost 3 bases, J lost 2 bases, and 37 bases stayed unmatched. The length of the CDR3 is 26 residues. Germline CDR1 reads TSWWSYY; CDR2 reads QGS. This CDR3 reads CALGDRLRPTYARLGDIAGWTDKLIF. The DNA of the CDR3 is TGTGCTCTTGGGGACCGCCTACGGCCTACCTACGCGCGGTTGGGGGATATCGCGGGTTGGACCGATAAACTCATCTTT.

J is TRDJ1 and V is TRAV29/DV5, with 8 bases matching TRDD3. The J gene was not available in TCRdb and was assigned here by matching the DNA to germline segments. Germline V gene data show CDR1 as NSMFDY and CDR2 as ISSIKDK. The CDR3 consists of 19 residues. The ends lost 5 bases at V and 0 bases at J; junction bases unmatched: 21. The CDR3 reads CAARTSLYWGLQYTDKLIF. For the CDR3, the DNA is TGTGCAGCGAGAACTTCCCTTTACTGGGGGCTGCAGTACACCGATAAACTCATCTTT.